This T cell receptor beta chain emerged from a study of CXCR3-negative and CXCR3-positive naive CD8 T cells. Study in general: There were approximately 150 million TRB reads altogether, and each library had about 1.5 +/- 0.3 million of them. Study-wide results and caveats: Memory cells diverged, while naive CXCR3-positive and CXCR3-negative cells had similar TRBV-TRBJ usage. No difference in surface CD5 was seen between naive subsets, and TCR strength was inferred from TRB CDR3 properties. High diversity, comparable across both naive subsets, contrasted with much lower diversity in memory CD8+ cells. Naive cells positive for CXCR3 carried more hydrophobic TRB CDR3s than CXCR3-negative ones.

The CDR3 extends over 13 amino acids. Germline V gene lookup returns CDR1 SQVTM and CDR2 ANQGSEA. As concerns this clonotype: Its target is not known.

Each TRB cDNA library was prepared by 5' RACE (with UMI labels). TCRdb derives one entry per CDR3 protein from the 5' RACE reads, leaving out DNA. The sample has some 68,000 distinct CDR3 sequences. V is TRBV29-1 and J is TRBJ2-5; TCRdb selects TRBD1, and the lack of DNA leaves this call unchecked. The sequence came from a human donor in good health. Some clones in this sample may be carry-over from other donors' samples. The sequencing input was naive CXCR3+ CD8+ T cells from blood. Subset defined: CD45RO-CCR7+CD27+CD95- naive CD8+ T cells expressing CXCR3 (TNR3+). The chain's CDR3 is CSVGEWGRQGPYF.